This entry concerns a single T cell receptor (beta chain). In its sample, this clone was seen a few times. Its binding antigen is unknown. No much larger clone is present one base from it, and per-base qualities are unavailable. V is pared back by 10 bases and J by 3 bases, with 19 bases lying between the germline termini. The CDR3 covers 14 residues, taking in both the cysteine and the phenylalanine. Kept here is only the CDR3 DNA, which spans 42 bases and is read in frame from base 1. The germline V gene encodes CDR1 SSHAT and CDR2 FNYEAQ (reference sequence). Genomic DNA was used for TRB sequencing, which was performed with the immunoSEQ assay at survey resolution or with the hsTCRB kit. In the source study's methods: Initial read processing used immunoSEQ software, and repertoire analyses used the LymphoSeq R package. Clonality was computed as 1 minus normalized Shannon entropy; Gini coefficient was also calculated for each TRB dataset. To infer phenotypes in unsorted samples, TRB sequences from sorted subsets of the recipient or donor were mapped onto the unsorted samples of the same recipient. The clones in this table, taken by TCRdb from immuneACCESS, are in-frame only. Not every clone is retained; where verified, under half of the shortfall comes from an unresolved V gene, and the cause of the rest is unknown. Clone size and V and J calls were adopted from that table, with D and trimming inferred from the DNA. The sample has about 12,000 clones on record, roughly 2% of them singletons. The ten largest clones represent roughly a sixth of the sample.

The record originates from a study of T cells after posttransplantation cyclophosphamide (TCRdb year 2016). Concerning the study at large: Using TRB sequencing, the study followed how the T cell repertoire rebuilt after myeloablative bone marrow transplantation with posttransplantation cyclophosphamide given as GVHD prophylaxis. Samples from about 33 PTCy-treated patients and under 20 related bone marrow donors of those patients were subjected to antigen receptor sequencing. Blood from every one of the approximately 36 PTCy patients who had 1-year posttransplant specimens underwent TRB sequencing. In 3 patients, TRB sequencing was also performed on up to roughly 3 more blood samples taken 2 to 5.2 years after transplant, and in 4 patients, pretransplant blood was also TRB-sequenced. Because TRA and TRB clonality correlated tightly in 8 to 10 samples, the subsequent TCR analyses were limited to TRB only. Public TRB sequences were checked against a database of over 3,000 sequences associated with responses to pathogens, tumor antigens, self-antigens and alloantigens. The paper as a whole reports these results and caveats: Across a few dozen patients, TRB clonality was highly associated with recipient CMV seropositivity and CMV reactivation, and diversity in PTCy patients was similar to diversity in CNI/methotrexate controls. At 1-2 months, donor-recipient similarity was low but rose over the first year, and the later blood repertoires were often dominated by donor CD8+ memory clones. The TRB repertoires of T cells infiltrating skin or GI tract showed only limited overlap with the TRB repertoires of T cells in blood.

The sample's treatment or condition label, decoded: high-dose cyclophosphamide on days +3 and +4 as single-agent GVHD prophylaxis. PTCy patients received busulfan and fludarabine conditioning, a related or unrelated marrow graft, and cyclophosphamide on days +3 and +4. The PTCy-treated patients were enrolled in a prospective multi-institutional clinical trial. Mononuclear cells from peripheral blood and bone marrow were separated by Ficoll-Hypaque density centrifugation and then cryopreserved. This chain joins TRBV7-7 to TRBJ2-7; perhaps TRBD1 is the D gene, with 6 bases matching. This material consisted of PBMCs, taken after allogeneic stem cell transplant with posttransplant cyclophosphamide. The source of this sequence is a male patient in his thirties who received an allogeneic stem cell transplant from a related donor, was CMV-positive, and had no GVHD. A transplant means some T cells may be of graft donor rather than patient origin. CDR3 sequence: CANGKTGNIYEQYF. The DNA reads TGTGCCAACGGGAAAACAGGGAACATCTACGAGCAGTACTTC. Where the CDR3 stops, the reference TRBV7-7 and TRBJ2-7 genes take over; the full variable domain is GAGVSQSPRYKVTKRGQDVTLRCDPISSHATLYWYQQALGQGPEFLTYFNYEAQPDKSGLPSDRFSAERPEGSISTLTIQRTEQRDSAMYRCANGKTGNIYEQYFGPGTRLTVT.